Presented here are 18 T cell receptor beta chains from one specimen sequenced in a study of T-cell reconstitution after alpha-beta-depleted transplantation in children. For TCRbeta, the library was prepared with unique molecular identifiers. A single record per CDR3 protein comes from TCRdb applying MiXCR to the PCR reads. The sample has about 980,000 distinct CDR3 sequences; less than 30% are singletons. The sequenced sample was PBMCs, mostly from graft donor cells, obtained 360 days after TCRalphabeta/CD19-depleted stem cell transplant. The receptors shown here come from a boy under two years old who had a stem cell transplant for SCID, so the T cells may come from the graft donor.

This clonotype has more than one count but fewer than ten. The CDR3 nucleotides read TGTGCCACCCAACCTATCACCGGGGAGCTGTTTTTT. Encoded protein: CATQPITGELFF. This chain joins TRBV12-3 or TRBV12-4 and TRBJ2-2, with no clear D. There are 12 residues in the CDR3. V shed 10 bases and J shed 4 bases, with 10 bases lying between them.

This clonotype has a handful of counts. The chain joins TRBV29-1 to TRBJ2-2; no firm D call. V shed 1 base and J shed 0 bases, with 15 bases lying between them. Germline lookup yields CDR1 SQVTM and CDR2 ANQGSEA. The CDR3 contains 17 residues. CDR3 DNA: TGCAGCGTTGAAGGGACCAGTCAATCCCCGAACACCGGGGAGCTGTTTTTT. Translation gives CSVEGTSQSPNTGELFF.

The chain recombines TRBV29-1 with TRBJ2-7; possibly TRBD1 or TRBD2 for D (5 bases each). The CDR3 is 12 amino acids. The germline V and J ends were trimmed by 6 bases and 3 bases, with 12 bases remaining between them. Per germline, CDR1 SQVTM and CDR2 ANQGSEA. CDR3 bases: TGCAGCGTCCGGGACGGACACTACGAGCAGTACTTC. Amino acids: CSVRDGHYEQYF.

This clonotype was found a few times. This chain joins TRBV12-3 or TRBV12-4 and TRBJ1-1; D gene ambiguous. This CDR3 comprises 11 residues. The V end lost 6 bases, the J end lost 10 bases, and 12 bases lay between the germline ends. The CDR3 sequence: CASRLFGRAFF. CDR3 DNA: TGTGCCAGCAGGCTATTCGGACGAGCTTTCTTT.

This chain connects TRBV2 to TRBJ2-7, with D tentatively TRBD1 (7 bases). In germline, CDR1 is SNHLY, CDR2 FYNNEI. The CDR3 spans 13 residues. Between the trimmed V and J ends, which lost 7 bases and 1 base, there was a span of 11 bases. The CDR3 protein is CASTRDRSYEQYF. Here the CDR3 DNA reads TGTGCCAGCACGCGGGACAGATCCTACGAGCAGTACTTC.

This rearrangement joins TRBV6-1 to TRBJ2-5, with TRBD2 identical over 11 bases. The CDR3 is 17 amino acids. CDR1 and CDR2 (germline): MNHNS, SASEGT. The trim removed 6 bases at V and 0 bases at J, leaving 9 bases unmatched. In nucleotides, the CDR3 is TGTGCCAGCAGCAGACTAGCGGGGAACGAGTACCAAGAGACCCAGTACTTC. It specifies CASSRLAGNEYQETQYF.

The chain links TRBV5-1 to TRBJ2-1; unclear D gene. V was clipped by 2 bases and J by 6 bases, with 6 bases between them. Germline CDR1 SGHRS, CDR2 YFSETQ. The CDR3 is 12 residues long. The CDR3 reads CASSFNLNEQFF. CDR3 sequence (DNA): TGCGCCAGCAGCTTCAACCTCAATGAGCAGTTCTTC.

This clonotype has more than one count but fewer than ten. The rearrangement joins TRBV2 to TRBJ2-7; D may be TRBD2 (6 bases). Germline V gives CDR1 SNHLY, CDR2 FYNNEI. Trimming took off 3 bases at V and 1 base at J, with 16 bases between the two ends. The CDR3 is made up of 16 amino acids. The CDR3, as DNA: TGTGCCAGCAGTGATTTCACGGGACTCGGATCCTACGAGCAGTACTTC. Its protein is CASSDFTGLGSYEQYF.

V is TRBV9 and J is TRBJ2-2, with D possibly matching TRBD1 (6 bases). The CDR3 is 16 amino acids. Germline CDR1 and CDR2: SGDLS and YYNGEE. Trimming left V 3 bases short and J 5 bases short, with 17 bases between. In nucleotides, the CDR3 is TGTGCCAGCAGCGGGGGGCCGACTCCCGGGACCGGGGAGCTGTTTTTT. It specifies CASSGGPTPGTGELFF.

This clonotype was counted between two and nine times. V and J are TRBV20-1 and TRBJ1-5; D uncertain. The CDR3 is 13 amino acids. From germline, CDR1 is DFQATT and CDR2 SNEGSKA (reference sequence). Deletions cut 5 bases from V and 5 bases from J, with 13 bases between. The CDR3 DNA sequence: TGCAGTGCTTCCCTGGGTCGCGATCAGCCCCAGCATTTT. Protein sequence: CSASLGRDQPQHF.

This chain connects TRBV5-1 to TRBJ2-5; TRBD1 might be the D (6 bases). V was clipped by 4 bases and J by 0 bases, with 16 bases between them. Germline lookup yields CDR1 SGHRS and CDR2 YFSETQ. This CDR3 comprises 16 residues. Here the CDR3 reads CASSAGTPVYQETQYF. The CDR3 bases are TGCGCCAGCAGCGCAGGGACACCAGTGTACCAAGAGACCCAGTACTTC.

A few counts support this clonotype. The CDR3 bases are TGCGCCAGCAGCCAAGATAGGATCAGGGATACGCAGTATTTT. It is translated as CASSQDRIRDTQYF. The chain employs TRBV4-3 and TRBJ2-3; D is ambiguous. Germline assignment: CDR1 LGHNA and CDR2 YSLEER. This CDR3 contains 14 residues. The ends were cut back, 0 bases at V and 6 bases at J, with 10 bases in the middle.

This clonotype was found a few times. This chain uses TRBV12-3 or TRBV12-4 with TRBJ1-4; D gene uncertain. Trimming removed 4 bases at V and 0 bases at J, with 9 bases between. The length of the CDR3 is 15 residues. The CDR3 DNA reads as TGTGCCAGCAGTTCAACCACGGCAACTAATGAAAAACTGTTTTTT. Translating gives CASSSTTATNEKLFF.

This chain joins TRBV20-1 and TRBJ2-2; possibly TRBD2 for D (6 bases). V was pared by 2 bases and J by 5 bases, with 21 bases between. Germline values: CDR1 DFQATT, CDR2 SNEGSKA (reference sequence). The CDR3 runs to 17 residues. CDR3 nucleotides: TGCAGTGCTAGAATACAATCCAGGCGGGGAGGTACCGGGGAGCTGTTTTTT. Its translation is CSARIQSRRGGTGELFF.

J is TRBJ2-7 and V is TRBV5-1; 14 nucleotides match TRBD2. Germline V gene sequence: CDR1 SGHRS, CDR2 YFSETQ. V lost 4 bases, J lost 0 bases, and 9 bases stayed unmatched. The CDR3 is 18 residues long. CDR3: CASSLGPGTSGSSYEQYF. The DNA of the CDR3 is TGCGCCAGCAGCCTCGGACCCGGGACTAGCGGGAGCTCCTACGAGCAGTACTTC.

The CDR3 region is CASSFWDFGYTF. In DNA, the CDR3 is TGTGCCAGCAGCTTTTGGGATTTTGGCTACACCTTC. This sequence joins TRBV5-6 and TRBJ1-2, with D unclear. The CDR3 sequence is 12 residues long. V lost 2 bases to trimming and J lost 7 bases, with 9 bases between them. From germline, CDR1 is SGHDT and CDR2 YYEEEE.

This chain links TRBV2 with TRBJ2-3, with 13 nucleotides matching TRBD2. This CDR3 contains 17 residues. In germline, CDR1 is SNHLY, CDR2 FYNNEI. V gave up 3 bases and J gave up 3 bases; unmatched junction bases: 6. CDR3 loop: CASSDRLAGGITDTQYF. CDR3 bases: TGTGCCAGCAGTGACCGACTAGCGGGAGGAATAACAGATACGCAGTATTTT.

This clonotype has just one count. The genes are TRBV19 and TRBJ1-5; 10 bases agree with TRBD1. After removal of 5 bases from V and 2 bases from J, the junction contained 9 bases not matched to a gene. The germline gives CDR1 LNHDA, CDR2 SQIVND (reference sequence). This CDR3 is 17 amino acids long. The CDR3 DNA is TGTGCCAGTAGTCCCGACAGGGGGCGCGGAGGCAATCAGCCCCAGCATTTT. This gives the protein CASSPDRGRGGNQPQHF.